This T cell receptor (beta chain) originates from a study of patients and donors after allogeneic stem cell transplantation. Using its own MiXCR run on the RT-PCR reads, TCRdb lists one record per CDR3 protein. The sample shows roughly 190,000 distinct CDR3 sequences, around two fifths of them seen only once. The sample comprised blood, either unsorted or a sorted T cell fraction (not recorded which). The sequence derives from a human donor who was either an allogeneic HSCT recipient or a stem cell or donor lymphocyte infusion donor (not recorded which). It is not recorded whose cells these are; they may come from a transplant donor.

The CDR3 DNA reads TGTGCCAGCAGTCCTGACAGCCTCTATGGCTACACCTTC. As protein: CASSPDSLYGYTF. This chain connects TRBV6-5 to TRBJ1-2, with a possible D match to TRBD1 (5 bases). CDR1 is MNHEY, CDR2 SVGAGI, per germline. V lost 5 bases to trimming and J lost 4 bases, with 11 bases between them. The CDR3 consists of 13 residues.